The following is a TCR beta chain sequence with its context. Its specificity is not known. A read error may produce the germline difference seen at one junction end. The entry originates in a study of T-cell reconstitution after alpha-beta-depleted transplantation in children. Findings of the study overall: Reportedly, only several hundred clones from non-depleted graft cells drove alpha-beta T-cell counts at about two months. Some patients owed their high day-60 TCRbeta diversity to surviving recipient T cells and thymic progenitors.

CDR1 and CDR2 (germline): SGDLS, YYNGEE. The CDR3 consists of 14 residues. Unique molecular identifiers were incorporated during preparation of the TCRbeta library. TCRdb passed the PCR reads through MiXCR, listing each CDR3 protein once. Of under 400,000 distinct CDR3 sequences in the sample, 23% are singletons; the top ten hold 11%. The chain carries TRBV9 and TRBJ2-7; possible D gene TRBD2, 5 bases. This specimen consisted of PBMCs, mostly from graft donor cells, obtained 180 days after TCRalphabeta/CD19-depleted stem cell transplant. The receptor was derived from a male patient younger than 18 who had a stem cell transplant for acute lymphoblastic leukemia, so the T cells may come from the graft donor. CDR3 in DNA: TGTGCCAGCAGCGCCTACGTTGAGGGCTTCGAGCACTACTTC. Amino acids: CASSAYVEGFEHYF.